This T cell receptor (beta chain) emerged from a study of cytomegalovirus exposure and HLA in healthy donors. This PCR relied on a set of 60 Vbeta primers and 13 Jbeta primers. TCRdb's copy holds only in-frame clones and misses some; the assay was immunoSEQ multiplex PCR. The sample includes under 150,000 clones, 79% of them seen just once. Material for sequencing was PBMCs. The source of this sequence is a man aged 25 to 40 in good health and CMV-seropositive.

The CDR3 loop reads CASSAARGTGGDYGYTF. Written as DNA, the CDR3 is TGTGCCAGCAGCGCAGCACGAGGGACAGGGGGAGACTATGGCTACACCTTC. V gene TRBV9 combines with J gene TRBJ1-2; 11 bases line up with TRBD1. The CDR3 is 17 amino acids. CDR1 and CDR2 from the germline V gene are SGDLS and YYNGEE. Trimming removed 3 bases from V and 3 bases from J; junction bases left unmatched: 10.